The 7 T cell receptor beta chains reported below all come from one sample, sequenced in a study of shared clonotypes between healthy human individuals (dated by TCRdb to the early 2020s). The library was built by means of the immunoSEQ multiplex PCR assay. TCRdb retrieved this table from immuneACCESS and kept in-frame rearrangements only. Not all clones are present; in checked studies, unresolved V genes account for under half, and no reason is known for the remainder. A total of 2 million to 3 million clones appear in this sample, roughly 93% of them only once. Of the sample, roughly 0.39% is held by the ten largest clones. Sequenced: naive CD4+ T cells from PBMCs. What this sample's cell subset or site label stands for: CD45RA+ positively selected. These receptor sequences come from a man aged 18 to 35 in good health. Some clones in this sample may be carry-over from other donors' samples.

The V gene is TRBV4-1, the J gene TRBJ2-2; 7 nucleotides agree with TRBD2. The CDR3 spans 18 residues. The J segment lost 2 bases and the V segment lost 0 bases, leaving 9 bases of the junction unmatched. Germline lookup yields CDR1 MGHRA and CDR2 YSYEKL. In nucleotides, the CDR3 is TGCGCCAGCAGCCAAGAGTCGTATCTAGCGGCAAACACCGGGGAGCTGTTTTTT. It translates to CASSQESYLAANTGELFF.

The V gene is TRBV9, the J gene TRBJ2-1; tentative D call: TRBD2 (6 bases). The CDR3 loop spans 15 amino acids. Trimming removed 0 bases at V and 9 bases at J, with 16 bases between. In germline, CDR1 is SGDLS, CDR2 YYNGEE. CDR3 sequence reads: CASSVGRRDGAEQFF. CDR3 coding DNA: TGTGCCAGCAGCGTAGGCAGGCGGGATGGCGCTGAGCAGTTCTTC.

The J gene is TRBJ1-5, the V gene TRBV10-1; no clear D gene. Trimming took 2 bases from V and 9 from J, leaving 17 bases between them. Per the germline V gene, CDR1 is WNHNN and CDR2 is SYGVQD (reference sequence). The CDR3 is made up of 15 amino acids. The CDR3 region has the DNA TGCGCCAGCAGTGAGGCGGACGTACCAAGGTGGCCCCAGCATTTT. Its protein is CASSEADVPRWPQHF.

The chain combines TRBV14 with TRBJ1-5; D uncertain. In germline, CDR1 is SGHDN, CDR2 FVKESK. The CDR3 consists of 12 residues. With 9 bases removed from V and 8 bases from J, the gap between germline ends came to 14 bases. CDR3 nucleotides: TGTGCCAGTGGAACCCGATTAGAGCCCCAGCATTTT. As protein: CASGTRLEPQHF.

The chain combines TRBV7-9 with TRBJ1-1; 10 bases match TRBD1. This CDR3 has 16 amino acids. J lost 7 bases, V lost 4 bases, and 12 bases had no gene match. Germline CDR1 and CDR2: SEHNR and FQNEAQ (reference sequence). The CDR3 is CASSSFDRGRFLEAFF. CDR3 in DNA: TGTGCCAGCAGCTCTTTCGACAGGGGGCGGTTTCTTGAAGCTTTCTTT. Full variable domain (rest looked up from reference TRBV7-9 and TRBJ1-1): DTGVSQNPRHKITKRGQNVTFRCDPISEHNRLYWYRQTLGQGPEFLTYFQNEAQLEKSRLLSDRFSAERPKGSFSTLEIQRTEQGDSAMYLCASSSFDRGRFLEAFFGQGTRLTVV.

The V call is TRBV18, the J call TRBJ1-5; TRBD1 aligns across 7 bases. Germline V gene data show CDR1 as KGHSH and CDR2 as LQKENI. Unmatched junction bases numbered 13, after V lost 4 bases and J lost 7 bases. The CDR3 totals 16 residues. CDR3 residues: CASSLGQGDAGQPQHF. Written as DNA, the CDR3 is TGTGCCAGCTCACTTGGCCAGGGGGACGCTGGCCAGCCCCAGCATTTT.

The V and J genes are TRBV5-1 and TRBJ2-1; maybe TRBD1 (5 bases). Germline values: CDR1 SGHRS, CDR2 YFSETQ. Between the trimmed V and J ends, which lost 5 bases and 4 bases, there was a span of 19 bases. The CDR3 loop spans 16 amino acids. The CDR3 sequence: CASSRDRQTKYNEQFF. The CDR3 bases are TGCGCCAGCAGTCGCGACAGACAGACAAAATACAATGAGCAGTTCTTC.